The 19 T cell receptor beta chains in this list originate from one sample, sequenced in a study of T cells in Graves' hyperthyroidism and ophthalmopathy. RNA transcripts gave rise to amplified TCR beta CDR3 regions. Researchers ran a first-round RT-PCR on the TCR CDR3 using the HTBI primer set. Each CDR3 protein is one row after TCRdb ran MiXCR on the multiplex PCR reads. The sample records 700,000 to 950,000 distinct CDR3 sequences, roughly a third being singletons. The sequenced sample consisted of blood. The receptors come from a woman in her 40s with Graves' hyperthyroidism.

This clonotype has at least ten counts. The genes are TRBV15 and TRBJ1-6; 7 bases line up with TRBD1. Trimming removed 6 bases from V and 6 bases from J; junction bases left unmatched: 8. Germline V CDR1 and CDR2: LNHNV, YYDKDF (reference sequence). The CDR3 loop spans 15 amino acids. The CDR3 sequence: CATSSSGTANSPLHF. CDR3 DNA: TGTGCCACCAGTTCATCCGGGACAGCTAATTCACCCCTCCACTTT.

This clonotype was detected ten times or more. The genes are TRBV7-9 and TRBJ1-1; D call uncertain. Looked up from germline, CDR1 is SEHNR and CDR2 is FQNEAQ (reference sequence). Deletions cut 0 bases from V and 5 bases from J, with 13 bases between. There are 15 residues in the CDR3. The CDR3 sequence: CASSLASTAGTEAFF. The CDR3 DNA follows: TGTGCCAGCAGCTTAGCAAGTACTGCTGGAACTGAAGCTTTCTTT.

This clonotype appeared a single time. A clone one base away is much larger, so this may be a read error. This chain joins TRBV7-2 and TRBJ2-7, with D perhaps assigned TRBD1 or TRBD2 (6 bases each). The CDR3 has 14 amino acids. In germline, CDR1 is SGHTA, CDR2 FQGNSA. CDR3 sequence reads: CASSIYGGGYEQCF. CDR3 DNA: TGTGCCAGCAGCATCTACGGGGGCGGGTACGAGCAGTGCTTC.

In this sample, this clonotype turned up many times. This rearrangement joins TRBV2 to TRBJ2-7, with 10 bases identical to TRBD1. The trim removed 10 bases at V and 6 bases at J, leaving 9 bases unmatched. Germline V gene data show CDR1 as SNHLY and CDR2 as FYNNEI. The CDR3 is 13 residues long. The CDR3 region is CATAGQGSGEQYF. CDR3 nucleotides: TGTGCCACCGCGGGACAGGGGTCGGGCGAGCAGTACTTC.

J is TRBJ1-5 and V is TRBV20-1; TRBD1 matches at 9 bases. The CDR3 is made up of 16 amino acids. J gave up 3 bases and V 2 bases, and 8 bases lay outside the gene matches. The germline gives CDR1 DFQATT, CDR2 SNEGSKA (reference sequence). The chain's CDR3 is CSARPPGQGYNQPQHF. CDR3 bases: TGCAGTGCTAGACCTCCGGGACAGGGATACAATCAGCCCCAGCATTTT.

V gene TRBV12-3 or TRBV12-4 combines with J gene TRBJ1-2; D uncertain. Trimming removed 8 bases from V and 6 bases from J, with 7 bases in between. The CDR3 has 10 residues. The CDR3 DNA sequence: TGTGCCAGCTTCCGGGATGGCTACACCTTC. It codes for CASFRDGYTF.

This clonotype has ten or more counts. V gene TRBV11-2 combines with J gene TRBJ1-1; D uncertain. This CDR3 has 15 amino acids. Trimming left V 4 bases short and J 1 base short, with 13 bases between. In germline, CDR1 is SGHAT, CDR2 FQNNGV. The CDR3 reads CASSSWLTENTEAFF. CDR3 in DNA: TGTGCCAGCAGCTCATGGTTGACGGAGAACACTGAAGCTTTCTTT. Combining the CDR3 with reference TRBV11-2 and TRBJ1-1 gives the whole variable domain EAGVAQSPRYKIIEKRQSVAFWCNPISGHATLYWYQQILGQGPKLLIQFQNNGVVDDSQLPKDRFSAERLKGVDSTLKIQPAKLEDSAVYLCASSSWLTENTEAFFGQGTRLTVV.

As for this clonotype: This may come from a read error, since a much larger clone is one base off. This sequence joins TRBV7-8 and TRBJ2-7; possible D gene TRBD1, 5 bases. Germline CDR1 reads SGHVS; CDR2 reads FQNEAQ. The CDR3 length is 15 residues. DNA for the CDR3: TGTGCCAGCAGCTTGGGGCAATATTCAACCTACGGGCAGTACTTC. It translates to CASSLGQYSTYGQYF.

This clonotype was found a few times. The chain is built from TRBV11-3 and TRBJ1-3, with a tentative D call TRBD1 (5 bases). V gave up 0 bases and J gave up 0 bases, with 15 bases separating them. The germline V gene encodes CDR1 SGHNT and CDR2 YENEEA. This CDR3 contains 18 residues. CDR3 sequence: CASSLDYDSLYSGNTIYF. DNA of the CDR3: TGTGCCAGCAGCTTAGATTACGACAGCCTGTACTCTGGAAACACCATATATTTT.

The V and J genes are TRBV4-3 and TRBJ2-2; D remains ambiguous. This CDR3 comprises 16 residues. Germline CDR1 reads LGHNA; CDR2 reads YSLEER. Between the trimmed V and J ends, which lost 1 base and 2 bases, there was a span of 11 bases. CDR3 residues: CASSQGHSANTGELFF. CDR3 nucleotide sequence: TGCGCCAGCAGCCAAGGGCACTCTGCCAACACCGGGGAGCTGTTTTTT.

Turning to this clonotype: One end of the junction is discordant with germline, which a read error may explain. The chain carries TRBV7-2 and TRBJ1-2, with 7 bases aligning to TRBD1. Germline V gene sequence: CDR1 SGHTA, CDR2 FQGNSA. This CDR3 contains 15 residues. Here the CDR3 DNA reads TGCGCCAGCAGCCAAGGGACAGCAACCAGCTATGGCTACACCTTC. This gives the protein CASSQGTATSYGYTF.

This clonotype was observed at least ten times. One end of the junction does not line up with germline, which may come from a read error. The chain couples TRBV13 to TRBJ1-2; no clear D gene. The V gene's germline CDR1 is PRHDT and CDR2 FYEKMQ (reference sequence). The CDR3 runs to 12 residues. This CDR3 reads CASSFAETPNSF. Here the CDR3 DNA reads TGTGCCAGCAGCTTTGCCGAAACCCCCAACTCGTTC.

The chain combines TRBV10-3 with TRBJ1-5; the D is unclear. CDR3 length: 12 amino acids. From germline, CDR1 is ENHRY and CDR2 SYGVKD. The V end was cut by 2 bases, the J end by 8 bases, with 7 bases between. The CDR3 bases are TGTGCCATCAGTGAGAGGATAGAGCCCCAGCATTTT. Residues: CAISERIEPQHF.

The chain joins TRBV12-3 or TRBV12-4 to TRBJ1-3; possibly TRBD1 for D (5 bases). V dropped 7 bases and J dropped 2 bases, with 12 bases sitting between them. The CDR3 is 14 amino acids. The CDR3 sequence: CASTRSGAGNTIYF. CDR3 sequence (DNA): TGTGCCAGCACCCGGTCGGGGGCTGGAAACACCATATATTTT.

The rearrangement uses TRBV20-1 and TRBJ2-5; 8 bases match TRBD2. V gave up 4 bases and J gave up 0 bases; unmatched junction bases: 1. CDR1 and CDR2 (germline): DFQATT, SNEGSKA (reference sequence). The CDR3 has 13 amino acids. The CDR3 coding sequence is TGCAGTGCTATGGGACTAGACCAAGAGACCCAGTACTTC. It is translated as CSAMGLDQETQYF.

This clonotype was detected only a few times. The CDR3 region is CASSHLGPGRYEQYF. DNA of the CDR3: TGTGCCAGCAGCCACCTCGGGCCCGGGAGATACGAGCAGTACTTC. The chain joins TRBV14 to TRBJ2-7, with D possibly TRBD2 on 6 matching bases. Germline V gene data show CDR1 as SGHDN and CDR2 as FVKESK. This CDR3 region has 15 residues. V was shortened by 3 bases and J by 4 bases, with 16 bases between the two germline ends.

This clonotype was recorded at least ten times. The rearrangement uses TRBV7-2 and TRBJ1-6, with 8 bases that match TRBD1. The CDR3 runs 16 residues. The trim removed 5 bases at V and 7 bases at J, leaving 10 bases unmatched. From germline, CDR1 is SGHTA and CDR2 FQGNSA. The CDR3 reads CASSRQGRYANSPLHF. The DNA of the CDR3 is TGTGCCAGCAGCCGACAGGGGCGATACGCGAATTCACCCCTCCACTTT.

This chain uses TRBV4-3 with TRBJ2-5; D is possibly TRBD2 (6 bases). The CDR3 has 16 amino acids. V was cut by 4 bases and J by 5 bases, with 20 bases left in between. The V gene's germline CDR1 is LGHNA and CDR2 YSLEER. The CDR3 nucleotides read TGCGCCAGCAGCCTAACGCCGCCGCGGGGATCGGAGACCCAGTACTTC. This translates into CASSLTPPRGSETQYF.

The chain links TRBV28 to TRBJ2-7; D gene uncertain. V was clipped by 1 base and J by 2 bases, with 6 bases between them. The germline V gene encodes CDR1 MDHEN and CDR2 SYDVKM. The CDR3 loop spans 13 amino acids. Here the CDR3 reads CASSLLAAYEQYF. For the CDR3, the DNA is TGTGCCAGCAGTTTATTAGCCGCCTACGAGCAGTACTTC.